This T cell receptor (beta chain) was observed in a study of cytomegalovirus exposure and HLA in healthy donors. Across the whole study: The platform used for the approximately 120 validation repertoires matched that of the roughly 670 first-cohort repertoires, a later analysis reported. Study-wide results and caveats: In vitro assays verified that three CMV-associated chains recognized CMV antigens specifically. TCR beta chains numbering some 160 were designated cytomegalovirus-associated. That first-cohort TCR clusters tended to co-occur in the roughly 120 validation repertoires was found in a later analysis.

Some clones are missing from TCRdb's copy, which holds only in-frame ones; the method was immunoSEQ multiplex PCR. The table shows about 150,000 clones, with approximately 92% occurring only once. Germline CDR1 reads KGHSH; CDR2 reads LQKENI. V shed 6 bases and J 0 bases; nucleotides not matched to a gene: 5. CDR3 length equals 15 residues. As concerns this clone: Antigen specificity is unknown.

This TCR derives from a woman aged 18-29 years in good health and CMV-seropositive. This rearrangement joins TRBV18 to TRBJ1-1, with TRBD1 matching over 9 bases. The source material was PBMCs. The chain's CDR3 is CASSRTGVMNTEAFF. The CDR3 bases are TGTGCCAGCTCCCGGACAGGGGTCATGAACACTGAAGCTTTCTTT.